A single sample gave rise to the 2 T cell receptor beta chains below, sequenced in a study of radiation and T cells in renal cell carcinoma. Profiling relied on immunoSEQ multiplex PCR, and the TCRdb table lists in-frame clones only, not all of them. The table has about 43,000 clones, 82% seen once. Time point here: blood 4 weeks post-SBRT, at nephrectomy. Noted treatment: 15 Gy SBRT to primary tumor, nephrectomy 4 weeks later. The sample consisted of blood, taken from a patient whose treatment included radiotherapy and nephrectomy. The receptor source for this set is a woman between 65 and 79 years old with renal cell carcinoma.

This chain's CDR3 is CASSLAGDTYNQPQHF. The CDR3 coding sequence is TGTGCCAGCAGCTTAGCGGGGGACACTTACAATCAGCCCCAGCATTTT. The chain is built from TRBV7-2 and TRBJ1-5, with D tentatively TRBD1 (6 bases). V lost 0 bases to trimming and J lost 3 bases, with 12 bases between them. CDR1 is SGHTA and CDR2 is FQGNSA in the germline V gene. The CDR3 has 16 residues.

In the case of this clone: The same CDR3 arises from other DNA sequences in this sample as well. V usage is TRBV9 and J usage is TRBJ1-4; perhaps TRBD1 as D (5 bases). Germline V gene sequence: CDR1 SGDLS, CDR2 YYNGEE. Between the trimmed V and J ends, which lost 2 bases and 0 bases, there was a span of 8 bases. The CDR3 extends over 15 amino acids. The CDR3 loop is CASSVGTATNEKLFF. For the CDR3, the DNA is TGTGCCAGCAGCGTCGGGACCGCAACTAATGAAAAACTGTTTTTT.